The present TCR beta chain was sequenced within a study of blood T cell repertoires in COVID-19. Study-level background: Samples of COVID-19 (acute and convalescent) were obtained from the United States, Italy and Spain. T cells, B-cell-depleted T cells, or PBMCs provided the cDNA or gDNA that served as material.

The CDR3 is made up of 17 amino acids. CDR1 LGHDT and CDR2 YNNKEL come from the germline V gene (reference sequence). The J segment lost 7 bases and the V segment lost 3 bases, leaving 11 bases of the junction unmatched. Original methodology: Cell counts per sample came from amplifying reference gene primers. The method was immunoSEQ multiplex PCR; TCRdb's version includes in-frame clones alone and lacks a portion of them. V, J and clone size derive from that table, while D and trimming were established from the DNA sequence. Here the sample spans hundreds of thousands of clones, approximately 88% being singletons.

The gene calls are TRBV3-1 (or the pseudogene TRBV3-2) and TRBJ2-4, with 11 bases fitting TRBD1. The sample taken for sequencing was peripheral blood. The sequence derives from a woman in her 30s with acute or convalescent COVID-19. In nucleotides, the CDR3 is TGTGCCAGCAGCCACCGAGCCGGGACAGGGGGTCCCAACATTCAGTACTTC. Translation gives CASSHRAGTGGPNIQYF.